The 13 T cell receptor beta chains presented below share a single source sample, sequenced in a study of CD8 T cells in ankylosing spondylitis. Overall study findings and caveats: What seemed typical of ankylosing spondylitis blood was a TCR beta motif built from about 8 highly homologous variants.

Antigens of these TCRs are unknown. TCRdb re-derived calls from the 5' RACE reads in MiXCR, one entry per CDR3 protein. The sample consists of 75,000 to 95,000 distinct CDR3 sequences, roughly 9% of them appearing once. Source material: blood, either unsorted or a sorted T cell fraction (not recorded which). These receptor sequences come from a male donor with ankylosing spondylitis.

This clonotype occurred a few times. The chain carries TRBV27 and TRBJ2-1, with 8 positions matching TRBD2. CDR3 size: 17 residues. In germline, CDR1 is MNHEY, CDR2 SMNVEV (reference sequence). Trimming cost V 5 bases and J 6 bases; bases outside gene matches: 15. CDR3: CASSVGPGGASANEQFF. The CDR3 nucleotides are TGTGCCAGCAGTGTCGGTCCGGGGGGGGCATCGGCCAATGAGCAGTTCTTC.

The sample holds a few counts of this clonotype. The V gene is TRBV30, the J gene TRBJ2-2; the match to TRBD1 covers 8 bases. V was clipped by 3 bases and J by 5 bases; unmatched bases: 8. Per germline, CDR1 GTSNPN and CDR2 SVGIG (reference sequence). The CDR3 contains 15 residues. DNA for the CDR3: TGTGCCTGGAGCTTAGCGGACAGGGAAACCGGGGAGCTGTTTTTT. Protein product: CAWSLADRETGELFF.

This clonotype was detected only a few times. The chain is built from TRBV6-2 or TRBV6-3 and TRBJ2-1; 8 nucleotides match TRBD2. The germline V gene has CDR1 MNHEY and CDR2 SVGEGT. CDR3 size: 14 residues. The junction had 4 bases not matched to a gene; V was cut back by 2 bases and J by 7 bases. The CDR3 spells CASSYPGGVNEQFF. In DNA form, the CDR3 reads TGTGCCAGCAGTTACCCGGGAGGGGTTAATGAGCAGTTCTTC.

This clonotype was seen a handful of times. The rearrangement uses TRBV7-8 and TRBJ2-5, with D tentatively TRBD1 (5 bases). V gave up 1 base and J gave up 0 bases, with 6 bases separating them. Germline V gene data show CDR1 as SGHVS and CDR2 as FQNEAQ. CDR3 size: 14 residues. The CDR3 protein is CASSLVTDQETQYF. The CDR3 region has the DNA TGTGCCAGCAGCTTAGTGACAGACCAAGAGACCCAGTACTTC. Looking up the rest from reference TRBV7-8 and TRBJ2-5 gives the full variable domain: GAGVSQSPRYKVAKRGQDVALRCDPISGHVSLFWYQQALGQGPEFLTYFQNEAQLDKSGLPSDRFFAERPEGSVSTLKIQRTQQEDSAVYLCASSLVTDQETQYFGPGTRLLVL.

This clonotype has a count of ten or more. The chain couples TRBV10-1 to TRBJ1-4; D unresolved. The CDR3 is 13 residues long. Germline loops: CDR1 WNHNN, CDR2 SYGVQD (reference sequence). V dropped 0 bases and J dropped 8 bases, with 7 bases sitting between them. The CDR3: CASSESFGEKLFF. In DNA form, the CDR3 reads TGCGCCAGCAGTGAGTCCTTCGGCGAAAAACTGTTTTTT.

This clonotype was seen many times. V is TRBV29-1 and J is TRBJ1-2; the D is unclear. Germline assignment: CDR1 SQVTM and CDR2 ANQGSEA. Trimming removed 0 bases from V and 8 bases from J, with 10 bases in between. CDR3 length: 12 amino acids. The CDR3 protein is CSVEDGPRGYTF. The CDR3 coding sequence is TGCAGCGTTGAAGACGGCCCGAGGGGCTACACCTTC.

This clonotype has a count of ten or more. The chain carries TRBV27 and TRBJ2-7; D is unclear. Germline CDR1 is MNHEY and CDR2 is SMNVEV (reference sequence). This CDR3 has 13 amino acids. Deletions cut 2 bases from V and 2 bases from J, with 7 bases between. In DNA form, the CDR3 reads TGTGCCAGCAGTTTAGGTCCTCCCTACGAGCAGTACTTC. Protein product: CASSLGPPYEQYF.

This clonotype appeared a few times. The J gene is TRBJ1-1, the V gene TRBV7-9; D ambiguous. Trimming cost V 1 base and J 3 bases, with 6 bases left between them. CDR3 length equals 13 residues. Germline CDR1 is SEHNR and CDR2 is FQNEAQ (reference sequence). The CDR3 reads CASSLDRYTEAFF. The CDR3 DNA reads as TGTGCCAGCAGCTTAGACCGCTACACTGAAGCTTTCTTT.

The chain employs TRBV7-2 and TRBJ2-7, with D possibly TRBD2 on 6 matching bases. Trimming cost V 5 bases and J 2 bases, with 19 bases left between them. The CDR3 contains 16 residues. Germline V lookup: CDR1 SGHTA, CDR2 FQGNSA. CDR3 in amino acids: CASSPRPGLRTYEQYF. The CDR3 DNA follows: TGTGCCAGCAGCCCCCGTCCGGGACTCAGAACCTACGAGCAGTACTTC.

This clonotype showed up just a few times. In this CDR3 the conserved last residue, phenylalanine or tryptophan, is missing, so a read error is likely. The limits of the CDR3 on the DNA are not certain, so only TCRdb's listed CDR3 is given. The chain links TRBV4-1 to TRBJ2-7; no check of the table's D call, TRBD2, against the DNA was made. Germline CDR1 is MGHRA and CDR2 is YSYEKL. Ends included, the CDR3 has 12 residues. The CDR3 loop is CASSQEPGIYEP.

V gene TRBV5-1 combines with J gene TRBJ2-1; 8 positions agree with TRBD1. Germline V gives CDR1 SGHRS, CDR2 YFSETQ. Trimming removed 2 bases from V and 0 bases from J; junction bases left unmatched: 7. CDR3 length: 17 residues. CDR3 region: CASSFLGTGVSYNEQFF. For the CDR3, the DNA is TGCGCCAGCAGCTTCCTCGGGACAGGTGTCTCCTACAATGAGCAGTTCTTC.

This clonotype has more than one count but fewer than ten. This chain joins TRBV20-1 and TRBJ2-3, with 8 positions matching TRBD2. V was pared by 2 bases and J by 2 bases, with 3 bases of the junction left unmatched. This CDR3 is built from 14 residues. Germline CDR1 is DFQATT and CDR2 is SNEGSKA (reference sequence). The CDR3 is CSARPTSDTDTQYF. The CDR3 DNA reads TGCAGTGCTAGACCGACTAGCGACACAGATACGCAGTATTTT.

The rearrangement joins TRBV10-2 to TRBJ2-3, with 9 bases aligning to TRBD2. This CDR3 is 15 amino acids long. V lost 4 bases to trimming and J lost 2 bases; unmatched junction nucleotides: 4. Germline CDR1 reads WSHSY; CDR2 reads SAAADI. The CDR3 protein is CASSGGTSSTDTQYF. The CDR3 coding sequence is TGCGCCAGCAGTGGCGGGACTAGCTCCACAGATACGCAGTATTTT.